This T cell receptor beta chain is from a study of blood T cell repertoires in COVID-19. The participants were between 18 and 89 years old and came from 20 to 30 US areas. Clinical history reported by participants formed the basis on which cohorts were assigned. TCRdb's table, derived via immunoSEQ multiplex PCR, lists solely in-frame clones and lacks some. The sample includes under 450,000 clones, around 87% of them seen just once. Germline CDR1 reads LNHDA; CDR2 reads SQIVND (reference sequence). This CDR3 region has 16 residues. J was trimmed by 2 bases and V by 5 bases; bases with no gene match: 9.

The sequenced sample was PBMCs or T cells enriched from blood (not recorded which). The rearrangement joins TRBV19 to TRBJ1-5; 7 bases fit TRBD1. This sequence originates from a man aged 25 to 40 who had recovered from COVID-19. The CDR3 coding sequence is TGTGCCAGTAGTCCCCTACAGGGGATTGGCAATCAGCCCCAGCATTTT. Protein product: CASSPLQGIGNQPQHF. The full variable domain, with the rest looked up from reference TRBV19 and TRBJ1-5, is DGGITQSPKYLFRKEGQNVTLSCEQNLNHDAMYWYRQDPGQGLRLIYYSQIVNDFQKGDIAEGYSVSREKKESFPLTVTSAQKNPTAFYLCASSPLQGIGNQPQHFGDGTRLSIL.